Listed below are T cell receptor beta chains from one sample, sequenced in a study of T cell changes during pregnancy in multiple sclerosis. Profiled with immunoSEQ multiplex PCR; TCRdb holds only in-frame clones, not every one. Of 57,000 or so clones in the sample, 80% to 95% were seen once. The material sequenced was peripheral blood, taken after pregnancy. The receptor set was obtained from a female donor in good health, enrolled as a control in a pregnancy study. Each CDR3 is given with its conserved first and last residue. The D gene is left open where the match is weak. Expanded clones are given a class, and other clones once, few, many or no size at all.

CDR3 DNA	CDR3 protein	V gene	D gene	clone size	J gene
TGCGCCAGCAGCCACGATGGGACAGGGGGCATCAATGAGCAGTTCTTC	CASSHDGTGGINEQFF	TRBV5-1	TRBD1	-	TRBJ2-1
TGTGCCAGCAGTTTTGATCGAGGATGGTCTGGGGCCAACGTCCTGACTTTC	CASSFDRGWSGANVLTF	TRBV27	-	-	TRBJ2-6
TGCGCCAGCAGCTTTAGCGGGAGGGCCGGAGAGACCCAGTACTTC	CASSFSGRAGETQYF	TRBV5-1	TRBD2	once	TRBJ2-5
TGTGCCACCAGCAGGGGACTAGCGGGAGCTAGCTCCTACAATGAGCAGTTCTTC	CATSRGLAGASSYNEQFF	TRBV15	TRBD2	-	TRBJ2-1
TGTGCCAGCAGTTTCGGTATTGGGGGGGCGAGATTTGGGGAGCAGTACTTC	CASSFGIGGARFGEQYF	TRBV28	-	-	TRBJ2-7
TGTGCCAGCAGCGCCGGGTGGGGGGTGGCCTACGAGCAGTACTTC	CASSAGWGVAYEQYF	TRBV5-6	-	-	TRBJ2-7
TGCGCCAGCAGCTCCCTACAGGGAGCAGTTGGCTACACCTTC	CASSSLQGAVGYTF	TRBV5-1	-	-	TRBJ1-2
TGCGCCAGCAGCCAAAACCGGGACACATTATGGGGCTACACCTTC	CASSQNRDTLWGYTF	TRBV4-3	-	few	TRBJ1-2
TGCGCCAGCAGCCAGATATTGACTCCTAGAAATGAGCAGTTCTTC	CASSQILTPRNEQFF	TRBV4-1	-	-	TRBJ2-1
TGTGCTAGCAGCCCCTTAGCAGGGGAGCTGTTTTTT	CASSPLAGELFF	TRBV7-7	-	few	TRBJ2-2
TGTGCCAGCAAGCTCGAGGGCTACACCTTC	CASKLEGYTF	TRBV6-1	-	few	TRBJ1-2
TGTGCCAGCAGCCCCGTCTTAGCCAAAAACATTCAGTACTTC	CASSPVLAKNIQYF	TRBV7-2	-	-	TRBJ2-4
TGTGCCAGCAGCTTAGTCGGTGAGCGGGAGAGGTTGAATAATGAGCAGTTCTTC	CASSLVGERERLNNEQFF	TRBV7-9	TRBD2	once	TRBJ2-1
TGCAGTGCTAGAATCGTCGATGAGCAGTTCTTC	CSARIVDEQFF	TRBV20-1	-	-	TRBJ2-1